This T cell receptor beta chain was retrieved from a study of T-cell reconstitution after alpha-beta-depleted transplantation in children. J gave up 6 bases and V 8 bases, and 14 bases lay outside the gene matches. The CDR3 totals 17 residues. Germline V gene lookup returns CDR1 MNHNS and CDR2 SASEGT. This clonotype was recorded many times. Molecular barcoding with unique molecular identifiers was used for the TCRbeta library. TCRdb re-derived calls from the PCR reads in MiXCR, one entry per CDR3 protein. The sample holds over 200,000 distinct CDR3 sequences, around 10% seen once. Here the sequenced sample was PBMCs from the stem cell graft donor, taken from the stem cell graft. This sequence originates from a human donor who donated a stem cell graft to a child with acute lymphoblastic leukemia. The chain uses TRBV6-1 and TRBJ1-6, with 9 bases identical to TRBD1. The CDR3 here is CASRERDRVIGNSPLHF. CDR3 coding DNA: TGTGCCAGCCGCGAACGGGACAGGGTTATTGGTAATTCACCCCTCCACTTT.